This entry lists 17 T cell receptor beta chains sequenced from one sample in a study of T-cell memory formation after mild COVID-19. TCRdb ran MiXCR on the 5' RACE reads and lists one entry per CDR3 protein. The data hold around 150,000 distinct CDR3 sequences, with about 9.9% observed a single time. The sequencing input was PBMCs or a T cell subset sorted from them (not recorded which). The receptors shown here come from a man aged 18-30 years who had mild COVID-19 (a few samples of this study predate the infection). Cell type and time point are not known.

The rearrangement joins TRBV7-9 to TRBJ2-1, with TRBD1 as a possible D gene (6 bases). The germline V gene has CDR1 SEHNR and CDR2 FQNEAQ (reference sequence). This CDR3 is built from 15 residues. Trimming removed 4 bases at V and 2 bases at J, with 12 bases between. CDR3 nucleotides: TGTGCCAGCAGCTCTCGACAGGTTCCCTACAATGAGCAGTTCTTC. As protein: CASSSRQVPYNEQFF.

J is TRBJ1-2 and V is TRBV6-1; weak D call: TRBD1 (6 bases). V was clipped by 8 bases and J by 4 bases, with 17 bases between them. Germline V CDR1 and CDR2: MNHNS, SASEGT. CDR3 length: 14 amino acids. The CDR3 reads CASRVGAIIYGYTF. The CDR3 DNA follows: TGTGCCAGCCGCGTGGGGGCGATTATCTATGGCTACACCTTC.

V usage is TRBV7-2 and J usage is TRBJ1-4, with D hard to call. The CDR3 contains 13 residues. V lost 3 bases, J lost 5 bases, and 7 bases lay in between. The germline V gene encodes CDR1 SGHTA and CDR2 FQGNSA. As DNA, the CDR3 is TGTGCCAGCAGCTTCGGGAGAAATGAAAAACTGTTTTTT. Protein: CASSFGRNEKLFF.

J is TRBJ1-2 and V is TRBV7-2; a weak D match, TRBD1 (6 bases). The CDR3 consists of 15 residues. CDR1 is SGHTA, CDR2 FQGNSA, per germline. The V gene lost 5 bases and the J gene lost 8 bases, with 21 bases spanning the gap. The CDR3: CASSRSGQGLSGYTF. The CDR3 coding sequence is TGTGCCAGCAGCCGTTCTGGGCAGGGGCTCTCCGGCTACACCTTC. Based on the CDR3 plus reference TRBV7-2 and TRBJ1-2, the full variable domain is GAGVSQSPSNKVTEKGKDVELRCDPISGHTALYWYRQSLGQGLEFLIYFQGNSAPDKSGLPSDRFSAERTGGSVSTLTIQRTQQEDSAVYLCASSRSGQGLSGYTFGSGTRLTVV.

This clonotype was detected only a few times. This sequence joins TRBV20-1 and TRBJ2-3; no reliable D call. Germline CDR1 is DFQATT and CDR2 is SNEGSKA (reference sequence). The CDR3 is 13 amino acids. Trimming shortened V by 0 bases and J by 5 bases, and 9 bases separated the two germline ends. The CDR3 bases are TGCAGTGCTAGAGAATCGAGTGGAGATACGCAGTATTTT. It encodes CSARESSGDTQYF.

The chain is built from TRBV6-1 and TRBJ1-6; no reliable D call. Germline lookup yields CDR1 MNHNS and CDR2 SASEGT. This CDR3 is built from 14 residues. V dropped 5 bases and J dropped 4 bases, with 9 bases sitting between them. CDR3 protein: CASSPDKYNSPLHF. For the CDR3, the DNA is TGTGCCAGCAGTCCCGACAAGTATAATTCACCCCTCCACTTT.

This clonotype occurred a few times. The V gene is TRBV6-5, the J gene TRBJ1-3, with TRBD1 identical over 7 bases. The germline V gene encodes CDR1 MNHEY and CDR2 SVGAGI. V shed 8 bases, J shed 3 bases, and the junction held 10 bases outside the gene matches. The CDR3 consists of 15 residues. The CDR3 nucleotides read TGTGCCAGCCAACGGGGAGGGGGCCTTGGAAACACCATATATTTT. It translates to CASQRGGGLGNTIYF.

The gene calls are TRBV21-1 and TRBJ2-5; no DNA check was done on the table's D call, TRBD2. TRBV21-1 is marked as a pseudogene. The CDR3 is made up of 17 amino acids. The CDR3 here is CASSNRGTSGLQETQYF. The CDR3 DNA reads TGTGCCAGCAGCAATAGAGGGACTAGCGGGCTTCAAGAGACCCAGTACTTC.

Details on this clonotype: A much larger clone differs from this one at a single base, so this may be a read error. DNA of the CDR3: TGCGCCAGCAACCGTGACCCGGAGACAGGGGTCAATGAGCAGTTCTTC. Translating it yields CASNRDPETGVNEQFF. V gene TRBV5-1 combines with J gene TRBJ2-1; 8 bases match TRBD1. CDR1 and CDR2 (germline): SGHRS, YFSETQ. The CDR3 runs 16 residues. The J segment lost 6 bases and the V segment lost 6 bases, leaving 14 bases of the junction unmatched.

This clonotype was detected many times. The chain has TRBV7-3 and TRBJ1-1, with TRBD1 matching over 8 bases. This CDR3 has 13 residues. Germline lookup yields CDR1 SGHTA and CDR2 FQGTGA. The ends lost 8 bases at V and 0 bases at J; junction bases unmatched: 2. CDR3 sequence: CASRQGMNTEAFF. CDR3 sequence (DNA): TGTGCCAGCCGACAGGGGATGAACACTGAAGCTTTCTTT.

This chain uses TRBV2 with TRBJ2-3; 7 bases match TRBD2. Losses at the gene ends were 8 bases for V and 0 bases for J; bases not matched to a gene: 11. The V gene's germline CDR1 is SNHLY and CDR2 FYNNEI. CDR3 length: 16 residues. The CDR3 here is CASVKLRLASTDTQYF. DNA of the CDR3: TGTGCCAGCGTAAAACTCCGACTAGCTAGCACAGATACGCAGTATTTT. Together with reference TRBV2 and TRBJ2-3, the CDR3 gives the full variable domain: EPEVTQTPSHQVTQMGQEVILRCVPISNHLYFYWYRQILGQKVEFLVSFYNNEISEKSEIFDDQFSVERPDGSNFTLKIRSTKLEDSAMYFCASVKLRLASTDTQYFGPGTRLTVL.

The rearrangement uses TRBV6-2 or TRBV6-3 and TRBJ2-1; D might be TRBD2 (5 bases). The V gene's germline CDR1 is MNHEY and CDR2 SVGEGT. V lost 6 bases, J lost 5 bases, and 8 bases lay in between. The CDR3 is 12 residues long. For the CDR3, the DNA is TGTGCCAGCAGCCGGCGGGACAATGAGCAGTTCTTC. This gives the protein CASSRRDNEQFF.

The sample holds many counts of this clonotype. The V call is TRBV12-3 or TRBV12-4, the J call TRBJ2-5; TRBD1 or TRBD2 may be the D gene (5 bases each). V was clipped by 0 bases and J by 5 bases, with 7 bases between them. This CDR3 spans 13 amino acids. This CDR3 is CASSLAGVETQYF. In DNA form, the CDR3 reads TGTGCCAGCAGTTTAGCGGGGGTGGAGACCCAGTACTTC.

In this sample, this clonotype turned up many times. The CDR3 region is CASSPDGGRLEQYV. CDR3 sequence (DNA): TGTGCCAGCAGTCCGGACGGGGGGCGCCTCGAGCAGTACGTC. V and J are TRBV12-3 or TRBV12-4 and TRBJ2-7, with a possible D match to TRBD2 (7 bases). Trimming took 5 bases from V and 6 from J, leaving 17 bases between them. The CDR3 spans 14 residues.

This clonotype appeared a few times. The chain is built from TRBV28 and TRBJ2-1; the match to TRBD1 covers 8 bases. The length of the CDR3 is 14 residues. V was pared by 3 bases and J by 10 bases, with 8 bases of the junction left unmatched. Germline lookup yields CDR1 MDHEN and CDR2 SYDVKM. CDR3: CASSLTGVVFEQFF. The CDR3 nucleotides are TGTGCCAGCAGTTTGACAGGGGTGGTGTTCGAGCAGTTCTTC. Combining the CDR3 with reference TRBV28 and TRBJ2-1 gives the whole variable domain DVKVTQSSRYLVKRTGEKVFLECVQDMDHENMFWYRQDPGLGLRLIYFSYDVKMKEKGDIPEGYSVSREKKERFSLILESASTNQTSMYLCASSLTGVVFEQFFGPGTRLTVL.

This clonotype was seen a few times. The V and J genes are TRBV7-2 and TRBJ2-7; TRBD2 is a possible D gene (5 bases). In germline, CDR1 is SGHTA, CDR2 FQGNSA. V was cut by 4 bases and J by 2 bases, with 12 bases left in between. The CDR3 runs 14 residues. This CDR3 is CASSSRTPPYEQYF. The CDR3 nucleotides read TGTGCCAGCAGCTCGAGGACTCCTCCCTACGAGCAGTACTTC.

In this sample, this clonotype turned up once. The V and J genes are TRBV5-1 and TRBJ1-2; D not certain. V gave up 0 bases and J gave up 0 bases, with 24 bases separating them. CDR3 size: 20 residues. In germline, CDR1 is SGHRS, CDR2 YFSETQ. Here the CDR3 reads CASSLVLLGRRSSANYGYTF. CDR3 sequence (DNA): TGCGCCAGCAGCTTGGTCCTATTGGGGAGGAGGTCTTCTGCTAACTATGGCTACACCTTC.